This TCR beta chain comes out of a study of glioma-infiltrating T cells after dendritic cell vaccination. Notes on the study in general: Higher TCR clonality did not directly relate to longer survival.

With regard to this clone: Antigen: not known.

The V and J ends lost 5 bases and 5 bases respectively, with 12 bases between them. Per the germline V gene, CDR1 is MNHNS and CDR2 is SASEGT. CDR3 length: 13 residues. TCRdb's table, derived via immunoSEQ multiplex PCR, lists solely in-frame clones and lacks some. The sample gives 65,000 to 80,000 clones, around 86% of which show up once; roughly 7.7% is in the top ten. The specimen was blood, collected before dendritic cell vaccination. V is TRBV6-1 and J is TRBJ1-2, with D possibly matching TRBD1 (6 bases). This TCR was recovered from a human donor with glioblastoma. CDR3 bases: TGTGCCAGCAGTAACAGGGTAGCGTATGGCTACACCTTC. Amino acids: CASSNRVAYGYTF.